One and the same sample provided the 14 T cell receptor beta chains below, sequenced in a study of molecular identifiers for immune sequencing clone quantification. TCRdb recomputed calls from the PCR reads with MiXCR, one row per CDR3 protein. Of over 60,000 distinct CDR3 sequences listed, about a fifth are singletons. The sequenced sample was naive CD8+ T cells from blood, with Jurkat cell RNA spiked in. Subset meaning: FACS-sorted CD8+CD4-CCR7+CD45RA+ naive T cells. The source is a human donor in good health. Some libraries in this study had Jurkat cell RNA spiked in.

This clonotype was seen repeatedly, ten times or more. The V and J genes are TRBV27 and TRBJ2-3; 7 nucleotides match TRBD2. The germline gives CDR1 MNHEY, CDR2 SMNVEV (reference sequence). The CDR3 runs to 14 residues. The trim removed 3 bases at V and 3 bases at J, leaving 3 bases unmatched. The CDR3 here is CASSLARETDTQYF. CDR3 bases: TGTGCCAGCAGTTTGGCGCGGGAGACAGATACGCAGTATTTT.

This clonotype appeared many times. CDR3 in amino acids: CASRILGGDSYEQYF. CDR3 nucleotides: TGTGCCAGCAGAATCTTGGGGGGGGATAGCTACGAGCAGTACTTC. This chain links TRBV27 with TRBJ2-7; 7 nucleotides line up with TRBD2. The CDR3 runs 15 residues. Germline values: CDR1 MNHEY, CDR2 SMNVEV (reference sequence). Trimming took 6 bases from V and 3 from J; bases not matched to a gene: 11.

Remarks on this clonotype: This could be a read error, since a much larger clone is one nucleotide away. The conserved final phenylalanine or tryptophan is absent from the CDR3, which likely points to a read error. The genes are TRBV11-2 and TRBJ2-7, with D maybe TRBD1 (5 bases). From germline, CDR1 is SGHAT and CDR2 FQNNGV. Trimming shortened V by 1 base and J by 3 bases, and 10 bases separated the two germline ends. This CDR3 region has 14 residues. CDR3 DNA: TGTGCCAGCAGCTTAGGGGCAGGGCACTACGAGCAGTACCTC. This sequence encodes CASSLGAGHYEQYL.

This clonotype was seen repeatedly, ten times or more. The chain couples TRBV9 to TRBJ2-1, with no clear D. This CDR3 has 15 amino acids. The V end was cut by 2 bases, the J end by 2 bases, with 11 bases between. Germline-derived CDR1 and CDR2 are SGDLS and YYNGEE. The DNA of the CDR3 is TGTGCCAGCAGCGTGGGGAAGAATCCCTACAATGAGCAGTTCTTC. Translated, it gives CASSVGKNPYNEQFF.

This clonotype was detected ten times or more. The chain couples TRBV4-1 to TRBJ2-7; D is perhaps TRBD1 or TRBD2 (5 bases each). The CDR3 has 15 amino acids. In germline, CDR1 is MGHRA, CDR2 YSYEKL. V shed 1 base and J shed 3 bases, with 13 bases lying between them. In DNA form, the CDR3 reads TGCGCCAGCAGCCAAGCCGAGGGAAGGGGCTACGAGCAGTACTTC. It is translated as CASSQAEGRGYEQYF.

The V and J genes are TRBV4-3 and TRBJ2-1, with 7 bases lining up with TRBD2. CDR1 LGHNA and CDR2 YSLEER come from the germline V gene. The J segment lost 8 bases and the V segment lost 4 bases, leaving 14 bases of the junction unmatched. CDR3 length: 16 amino acids. CDR3 residues: CASSPSSGISADEQFF. The CDR3 DNA sequence: TGCGCCAGCAGCCCCTCTAGCGGAATCTCTGCAGATGAGCAGTTCTTC.

In its sample, this clonotype is medium-sized. V gene TRBV6-5 combines with J gene TRBJ1-4, with TRBD1 identical over 9 bases. CDR3 length: 15 residues. Trimming removed 5 bases from V and 10 bases from J; junction bases left unmatched: 11. Germline V gene lookup returns CDR1 MNHEY and CDR2 SVGAGI. This chain's CDR3 is CASSPAGTGSGKLFF. The CDR3 nucleotides read TGTGCCAGCAGTCCTGCCGGGACAGGGTCCGGAAAACTGTTTTTT.

Remarks on this clonotype: A much larger clone lies a single base off, so this may be a read error. This chain connects TRBV6-2 or TRBV6-3 to TRBJ1-1, with unresolved D. Germline CDR1 and CDR2: MNHEY and SVGEGT. CDR3 length: 14 amino acids. Trimming removed 9 bases at V and 8 bases at J, with 22 bases between. The DNA of the CDR3 is TGTGCCAGGAGTCCAGCCCCTGCAGTTGGGGAAGCTTTCTTT. Amino acid sequence: CARSPAPAVGEAFF.

A note on this clonotype: One base away lies a much larger clone, so this may be a sequencing read error. This chain joins TRBV19 and TRBJ2-7; 8 positions match TRBD2. Germline V lookup: CDR1 LNHDA, CDR2 SQIVND (reference sequence). The trim removed 0 bases at V and 2 bases at J, leaving 9 bases unmatched. There are 17 residues in the CDR3. CDR3: CASSIESELAAAYEQYF. CDR3 DNA sequence: TGTGCCAGTAGTATAGAATCGGAACTAGCGGCAGCCTACGAGCAGTACTTC.

The chain employs TRBV5-4 and TRBJ1-2; D is undetermined. Trimming shortened V by 0 bases and J by 2 bases, and 11 bases separated the two germline ends. The CDR3 has 15 amino acids. Per the germline V gene, CDR1 is SGHNT and CDR2 is YYREEE (reference sequence). The chain's CDR3 is CASSLDLAPNYGYTF. CDR3 nucleotide sequence: TGTGCCAGCAGCTTGGACCTGGCGCCAAACTATGGCTACACCTTC.

Remarks on this clonotype: This may be a read error: a much more frequent sequence differs by one nucleotide. V gene TRBV3-1 combines with J gene TRBJ2-7, with 10 bases matching TRBD1. The CDR3 is made up of 16 amino acids. Germline V lookup: CDR1 LGHDT, CDR2 YNNKEL (reference sequence). Here the CDR3 reads CVSSQPTGGPTYEQYF. The CDR3 coding sequence is TGTGTCAGCAGCCAGCCGACAGGGGGCCCGACCTACGAGCAGTACTTC.

The sample holds many counts of this clonotype. This chain uses TRBV7-2 with TRBJ1-2; D is undetermined. Germline V gene data show CDR1 as SGHTA and CDR2 as FQGNSA. Between the trimmed V and J ends, which lost 7 bases and 3 bases, there was a span of 12 bases. The length of the CDR3 is 13 residues. The CDR3 DNA follows: TGTGCCAGCACCATTAGCCTCTACTATGGCTACACCTTC. This gives the protein CASTISLYYGYTF.

The table lists this clonotype with many counts. J is TRBJ2-3 and V is TRBV2, with 14 bases lining up with TRBD2. V dropped 10 bases and J dropped 5; count of bases not matched to a gene: 8. This CDR3 has 15 residues. Per the germline V gene, CDR1 is SNHLY and CDR2 is FYNNEI. CDR3 protein: CAIPGLAGVLDTQYF. In nucleotides, the CDR3 is TGTGCCATCCCGGGACTAGCGGGAGTATTAGATACGCAGTATTTT.

This clonotype was detected a few times. The chain joins TRBV7-6 to TRBJ2-1; maybe TRBD1 (5 bases). V was pared by 5 bases and J by 2 bases, with 13 bases between. The germline V gene has CDR1 SGHVS and CDR2 FNYEAQ. The CDR3 is made up of 15 amino acids. Written as DNA, the CDR3 is TGTGCCAGCAGCACTCTAAGGGGTACCTACAATGAGCAGTTCTTC. It translates to CASSTLRGTYNEQFF.